This T cell receptor (beta chain) comes out of a study of T-cell reconstitution after alpha-beta-depleted transplantation in children. V lost 7 bases to trimming and J lost 7 bases, with 17 bases between them. In germline, CDR1 is DFQATT, CDR2 SNEGSKA (reference sequence). The CDR3 is made up of 14 amino acids. During its preparation, the TCRbeta library received unique molecular identifiers. TCRdb re-called the PCR reads through MiXCR, storing one row per CDR3 protein. The table has around 340,000 distinct CDR3 sequences, 13% seen once; the top ten hold 4.3%. The sequence came from a human donor who donated a stem cell graft to a child with Fanconi anemia. V and J are TRBV20-1 and TRBJ1-6, with D possibly TRBD1 on 6 matching bases. Sequences were derived from PBMCs, sampled from the stem cell graft. The CDR3 sequence: CSGTDRLGNSPLHF. The CDR3 bases are TGCAGTGGTACAGACAGGTTGGGGAATTCACCCCTCCACTTT.